Below are 31 T cell receptor beta chains sequenced from a single sample in a study of blood T cells in healthy people across ages. A sample-barcoded 5' primer and a J-beta primer mix were used in a second PCR of roughly 7 to 11 cycles. TCRdb re-called the 5' RACE reads through MiXCR, storing one row per CDR3 protein. This sample yields some 690,000 distinct CDR3 sequences, of which 22% are seen a single time; around a fifth belongs to the top ten. The material sequenced was blood. These receptors came from a man between 70 and 80 years old in good health.

This clonotype was recorded a few times. The chain has TRBV18 and TRBJ2-6; D ambiguous. The CDR3 runs 21 residues. Germline values: CDR1 KGHSH, CDR2 LQKENI. The germline V and J ends were trimmed by 3 bases and 0 bases, with 24 bases remaining between them. The CDR3, as DNA: TGTGCCAGCTCACCCCTGAGACGGACGGCGCGTCCGAGCTCTGGGGCCAACGTCCTGACTTTC. The encoded protein is CASSPLRRTARPSSGANVLTF.

V usage is TRBV27 and J usage is TRBJ2-7; 8 bases map to TRBD1. The germline V gene encodes CDR1 MNHEY and CDR2 SMNVEV (reference sequence). The CDR3 is 17 residues long. J lost 2 bases, V lost 6 bases, and 15 bases had no gene match. CDR3 loop: CASRDREIHFGAYEQYV. CDR3 bases: TGTGCCAGCAGGGACAGGGAAATCCATTTTGGAGCCTACGAGCAGTACGTC.

In its sample, this clonotype was seen a few times. This sequence joins TRBV7-2 and TRBJ1-1; possibly TRBD1 for D (6 bases). This CDR3 comprises 15 residues. The germline V gene has CDR1 SGHTA and CDR2 FQGNSA. Trimming took 5 bases from V and 11 from J, leaving 24 bases between them. CDR3 DNA: TGTGCCAGCAGCAATACCGGGACACCCTCGAGCGTCGCTTTCTTT. It encodes CASSNTGTPSSVAFF.

J is TRBJ2-5 and V is TRBV12-5; D is ambiguous. The DNA end is a closer match to TRBJ2-1, so the J assignment may be wrong. The CDR3 length is 12 residues. The germline V gene encodes CDR1 LGHNT and CDR2 FRNRAP. CDR3 amino acids: CASGPPYNEQFF. CDR3 coding DNA: TGTGCTAGTGGGCCCCCCTACAATGAGCAGTTCTTC.

This clonotype has only one observation. The V and J genes are TRBV7-9 and TRBJ1-2; 7 bases are a match to TRBD1. After removal of 5 bases from V and 8 bases from J, the junction contained 14 bases not matched to a gene. CDR3 size: 15 residues. Germline CDR1 is SEHNR and CDR2 is FQNEAQ (reference sequence). CDR3 DNA sequence: TGTGCCAGCAGCCCTAAGGGGGCGACAGGGAGCGGCTACACCTTC. Translation gives CASSPKGATGSGYTF.

This clonotype was seen more than once but under ten times. The V and J genes are TRBV19 and TRBJ1-1; tentative D call: TRBD1 (5 bases). This CDR3 contains 14 residues. The germline gives CDR1 LNHDA, CDR2 SQIVND (reference sequence). V lost 9 bases to trimming and J lost 4 bases, with 18 bases between them. The CDR3 is CASRPRRGGTEAFF. CDR3 bases: TGTGCCAGCCGACCCCGTAGGGGTGGCACTGAAGCTTTCTTT.

The genes are TRBV24-1 and TRBJ1-2; a possible D gene is TRBD1 (5 bases). Per the germline V gene, CDR1 is KGHDR and CDR2 is SFDVKD. The V end lost 4 bases, the J end lost 2 bases, and 7 bases lay between the germline ends. The CDR3 extends over 13 amino acids. The CDR3 bases are TGTGCCACCAGTGAAACAGGCAACTATGGCTACACCTTC. Translating gives CATSETGNYGYTF.

With respect to this clonotype: One end of the junction does not line up with germline, which may come from a read error. The V call is TRBV7-2, the J call TRBJ2-1, with D unresolved. This CDR3 is built from 15 residues. CDR1 is SGHTA, CDR2 FQGNSA, per germline. In DNA, the CDR3 is TGTGCCAGCGGCTTAGAGGTGGGCTCCTACAATGAGCAGTTCTTC. This sequence encodes CASGLEVGSYNEQFF.

In this sample, this clonotype turned up a few times. One end of the junction fails to match germline, which may point to a read error. The V call is TRBV7-2, the J call TRBJ1-4; unclear D gene. The germline gives CDR1 SGHTA, CDR2 FQGNSA. The CDR3 covers 16 residues. Written as DNA, the CDR3 is TGTGCCAACAGCTTAGGACCCACAGCAACTAATGAAAAACTGTTTTTT. Its protein product is CANSLGPTATNEKLFF. The complete variable domain, with remaining parts taken from reference TRBV7-2 and TRBJ1-4, reads GAGVSQSPSNKVTEKGKDVELRCDPISGHTALYWYRQSLGQGLEFLIYFQGNSAPDKSGLPSDRFSAERTGGSVSTLTIQRTQQEDSAVYLCANSLGPTATNEKLFFGSGTQLSVL.

This clonotype was observed a single time. V and J are TRBV7-2 and TRBJ1-2, with 8 bases fitting TRBD1. Looked up from germline, CDR1 is SGHTA and CDR2 is FQGNSA. This CDR3 comprises 14 residues. V lost 4 bases to trimming and J lost 6 bases; unmatched junction nucleotides: 7. CDR3 nucleotides: TGTGCCAGCAGCTCATACAGGGGGGGAGATGGCTACACCTTC. It yields the protein CASSSYRGGDGYTF.

V gene TRBV5-1 combines with J gene TRBJ1-1; TRBD1 aligns across 7 bases. The CDR3 covers 17 residues. CDR1 is SGHRS, CDR2 YFSETQ, per germline. J gave up 4 bases and V 4 bases, and 16 bases lay outside the gene matches. CDR3 protein: CASSTGASALGATEAFF. CDR3 nucleotides: TGCGCCAGCAGCACAGGGGCCAGCGCACTAGGGGCCACTGAAGCTTTCTTT.

This clonotype was seen a handful of times. The chain links TRBV7-9 to TRBJ2-3; D is uncertain. Germline CDR1 SEHNR, CDR2 FQNEAQ (reference sequence). There are 16 residues in the CDR3. Trimming removed 0 bases at V and 6 bases at J, with 16 bases between. As DNA, the CDR3 is TGTGCCAGCAGCTTAGCGCCCGGAAAGGGCGCGGATACGCAGTATTTT. Amino acid sequence: CASSLAPGKGADTQYF.

This clonotype was counted between two and nine times. V gene TRBV7-2 combines with J gene TRBJ2-4; 10 bases map to TRBD1. The V and J ends lost 5 bases and 6 bases, in that order; junction bases with no gene match: 7. The CDR3 length is 15 residues. Per germline, CDR1 SGHTA and CDR2 FQGNSA. The CDR3 region is CASSPDRGQGNIQYF. CDR3 in DNA: TGTGCCAGCAGCCCAGACAGGGGGCAAGGAAACATTCAGTACTTC.

The sample holds a few counts of this clonotype. This sequence joins TRBV4-3 and TRBJ2-5; D not resolved. V was pared by 1 base and J by 5 bases, with 11 bases between. The length of the CDR3 is 14 residues. Germline V gene data show CDR1 as LGHNA and CDR2 as YSLEER. The CDR3 DNA sequence: TGCGCCAGCAGCCAAGGTTTTGGGCGGGAGACCCAGTACTTC. Translating gives CASSQGFGRETQYF.

In this sample, this clonotype turned up a few times. The gene calls are TRBV4-1 and TRBJ2-7; a possible D gene is TRBD2 (5 bases). CDR1 is MGHRA and CDR2 is YSYEKL in the germline V gene. This CDR3 comprises 17 residues. Trimming removed 5 bases from V and 0 bases from J, with 20 bases in between. CDR3 residues: CASSSQDRTGSSYEQYV. DNA for the CDR3: TGCGCCAGCAGCTCTCAAGATAGGACTGGGAGCTCCTACGAGCAGTACGTC.

The genes are TRBV2 and TRBJ2-1; possibly TRBD1 for D (5 bases). Germline V gene lookup returns CDR1 SNHLY and CDR2 FYNNEI. With 4 bases removed from V and 0 bases from J, the gap between germline ends came to 7 bases. This CDR3 contains 14 residues. The CDR3 DNA reads as TGTGCCAGCAGTGGTGACAGCTCCTACAATGAGCAGTTCTTC. Translated: CASSGDSSYNEQFF.

The chain is built from TRBV7-2 and TRBJ1-1, with a weak D call TRBD1 (5 bases). Trimming left V 5 bases short and J 5 bases short, with 15 bases between. The CDR3 is made up of 14 amino acids. The V gene's germline CDR1 is SGHTA and CDR2 FQGNSA. The CDR3 sequence: CASSRGPRNTEAFF. Written as DNA, the CDR3 is TGTGCCAGCAGCCGGGGACCTCGGAATACTGAAGCTTTCTTT. Combining the CDR3 with reference TRBV7-2 and TRBJ1-1 gives the whole variable domain GAGVSQSPSNKVTEKGKDVELRCDPISGHTALYWYRQSLGQGLEFLIYFQGNSAPDKSGLPSDRFSAERTGGSVSTLTIQRTQQEDSAVYLCASSRGPRNTEAFFGQGTRLTVV.

Only a few counts were recorded for this clonotype. CDR3 nucleotide sequence: TGTGCCAGCAGTTCGACCGCGGCTCCCCGGGCCAGAGCTTTCTTT. Residues: CASSSTAAPRARAFF. V is TRBV12-3 or TRBV12-4 and J is TRBJ1-1; no clear D gene. V gave up 4 bases and J gave up 10 bases, with 22 bases separating them. The length of the CDR3 is 15 residues.

This clonotype was seen a handful of times. This chain uses TRBV5-1 with TRBJ2-7; TRBD2 matches 7 bases. Trimming removed 5 bases from V and 4 bases from J; junction bases left unmatched: 12. The CDR3 has 15 amino acids. CDR1 and CDR2 (germline): SGHRS, YFSETQ. CDR3 protein: CASSLISGAGYEQYF. DNA for the CDR3: TGCGCCAGCAGTCTAATAAGCGGGGCCGGTTACGAGCAGTACTTC. Full variable domain (rest looked up from reference TRBV5-1 and TRBJ2-7): KAGVTQTPRYLIKTRGQQVTLSCSPISGHRSVSWYQQTPGQGLQFLFEYFSETQRNKGNFPGRFSGRQFSNSRSEMNVSTLELGDSALYLCASSLISGAGYEQYFGPGTRLTVT.

This clonotype showed up many times. J is TRBJ2-3 and V is TRBV5-8; no firm D call. Trimming pared 2 bases from V and 2 bases from J, leaving 9 bases between. The CDR3 length is 14 residues. CDR1 is SGHTS and CDR2 is YDEGEE in the germline V gene. Here the CDR3 DNA reads TGTGCCAGCAGCTTTGATCGGGTCACAGATACGCAGTATTTT. Encoded protein: CASSFDRVTDTQYF.

V gene TRBV24-1 combines with J gene TRBJ2-3; D is perhaps TRBD1 (6 bases). CDR3 length equals 14 residues. V lost 4 bases and J lost 7, with 14 bases in between. Germline V gene data show CDR1 as KGHDR and CDR2 as SFDVKD. CDR3 region: CATSEQGRGHTQYF. The CDR3 nucleotides are TGTGCCACCAGTGAACAGGGACGGGGACATACGCAGTATTTT.

The chain is built from TRBV20-1 and TRBJ1-4; D possibly corresponds to TRBD1 (6 bases). The CDR3 covers 13 residues. Germline V gene data show CDR1 as DFQATT and CDR2 as SNEGSKA (reference sequence). Trimming took off 0 bases at V and 11 bases at J, with 13 bases between the two ends. The chain's CDR3 is CSARDNPDRKLFF. The DNA for the CDR3 is TGCAGTGCTAGAGATAATCCTGACAGGAAACTGTTTTTT.

The table lists this clonotype with a few counts. The chain carries TRBV20-1 and TRBJ1-2; no reliable D call. The CDR3 consists of 15 residues. Germline V CDR1 and CDR2: DFQATT, SNEGSKA (reference sequence). V was clipped by 0 bases and J by 0 bases, with 11 bases between them. CDR3 amino acids: CSARDPLQTNYGYTF. CDR3 in DNA: TGCAGTGCTAGAGATCCGCTACAGACTAACTATGGCTACACCTTC.

The chain couples TRBV29-1 to TRBJ1-1; 7 bases are shared with TRBD1. Germline V CDR1 and CDR2: SQVTM, ANQGSEA. V lost 6 bases, J lost 6 bases, and 7 bases stayed unmatched. CDR3 length: 12 residues. This chain's CDR3 is CSVEDRHPEAFF. CDR3 nucleotides: TGCAGCGTAGAGGACAGGCATCCTGAAGCTTTCTTT.

This clonotype was counted only a few times. Sequence at one end of the junction differs from germline and may be a read error. The chain joins TRBV12-3 or TRBV12-4 to TRBJ1-2; no definite D call. The length of the CDR3 is 11 residues. CDR3 DNA: TGTGCCAGCAGTTTTCAAGGATTGGCTCTCTTC. This translates into CASSFQGLALF.

V gene TRBV7-2 combines with J gene TRBJ2-2; D is uncertain. The CDR3 consists of 12 residues. CDR1 and CDR2 (germline): SGHTA, FQGNSA. With 8 bases removed from V and 6 bases from J, the gap between germline ends came to 10 bases. CDR3 sequence (DNA): TGTGCCAGCCACCTGAATGCCGGGGAGCTGTTTTTT. Translated: CASHLNAGELFF.

This clonotype was seen a handful of times. V is TRBV20-1 and J is TRBJ1-2; 9 positions match TRBD1. Trimming removed 6 bases from V and 4 bases from J; junction bases left unmatched: 6. The V gene's germline CDR1 is DFQATT and CDR2 SNEGSKA (reference sequence). The CDR3 extends over 13 amino acids. The CDR3 region is CSARDRERYGYTF. The CDR3 bases are TGCAGTGCGCGGGACAGGGAACGCTATGGCTACACCTTC.

The chain carries TRBV15 and TRBJ1-3, with a possible D match to TRBD1 (5 bases). Germline V gives CDR1 LNHNV, CDR2 YYDKDF (reference sequence). V was pared by 1 base and J by 4 bases, with 8 bases between. The CDR3 sequence is 14 residues long. The CDR3 DNA follows: TGTGCCACCAGCAGAGGGACAATCGGAAACACCATATATTTT. Translation: CATSRGTIGNTIYF.

As concerns this clonotype: At one end the junction does not follow the germline gene, possibly because of a read error. The rearrangement uses TRBV24-1 and TRBJ2-1; D unresolved. This CDR3 contains 13 residues. From germline, CDR1 is KGHDR and CDR2 SFDVKD. Here the CDR3 reads CATSEPLYNEQFF. The CDR3 nucleotides read TGTGCCACCAGTGAGCCTCTATACAACGAGCAGTTCTTC.

Note on this clonotype: The junction and the germline gene differ at one end; a read error may be behind it. The rearrangement links TRBV12-3 or TRBV12-4 to TRBJ2-1; 9 bases fit TRBD1. The CDR3 runs to 16 residues. The CDR3 DNA follows: TGTGCCAGCAGTGGGACAGGGCCCAGCTCCTGCAATGAGCAGTTCTTC. Translation: CASSGTGPSSCNEQFF.

The chain has TRBV12-3 or TRBV12-4 and TRBJ2-3; TRBD2 is a possible D gene (6 bases). V shed 2 bases and J shed 1 base, with 13 bases lying between them. There are 16 residues in the CDR3. This CDR3 is CASSLSWGVGTDTQYF. CDR3 sequence (DNA): TGTGCCAGCAGTTTATCGTGGGGGGTGGGCACAGATACGCAGTATTTT.